Included here is one T cell receptor beta chain sequence, with context. The CDR3 consists of 15 residues. This specimen belongs to a study of tumor T cells in aggressive B-cell lymphoma. Sequencing was performed with immunoSEQ multiplex PCR; in TCRdb, only in-frame clones are kept and a portion is missing. The data contain approximately 7,300 clones, around 83% of them singletons. The TCR originated in an adult with diffuse large B cell lymphoma. The rearrangement uses TRBV7-5 and TRBJ2-7; the D call TRBD2 from the table was never checked on the DNA. TRBV7-5 corresponds to a pseudogene. The sample comprised tumor tissue. The CDR3 reads CIRSLPGGGSYEQYF. Here the CDR3 DNA reads TGTATCAGAAGCTTACCCGGGGGGGGGTCCTACGAGCAGTACTTC.